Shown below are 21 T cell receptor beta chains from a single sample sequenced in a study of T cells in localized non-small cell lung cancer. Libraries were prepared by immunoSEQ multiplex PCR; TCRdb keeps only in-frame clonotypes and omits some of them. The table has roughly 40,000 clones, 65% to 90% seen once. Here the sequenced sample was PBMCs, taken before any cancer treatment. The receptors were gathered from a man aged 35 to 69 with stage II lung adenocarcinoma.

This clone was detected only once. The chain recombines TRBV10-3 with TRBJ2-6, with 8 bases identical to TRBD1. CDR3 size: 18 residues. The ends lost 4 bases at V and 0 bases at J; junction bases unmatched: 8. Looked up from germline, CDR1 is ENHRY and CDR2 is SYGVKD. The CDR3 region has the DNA TGTGCCATCAGTGGGACAGGGAACTCGCTCTCTGGGGCCAACGTCCTGACTTTC. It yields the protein CAISGTGNSLSGANVLTF.

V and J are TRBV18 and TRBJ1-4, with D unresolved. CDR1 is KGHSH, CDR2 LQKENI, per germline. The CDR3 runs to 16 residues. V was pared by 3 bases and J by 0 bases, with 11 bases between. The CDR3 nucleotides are TGTGCCAGCTCACCGAACCCCTGGACAACTAATGAAAAACTGTTTTTT. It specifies CASSPNPWTTNEKLFF.

CDR3 sequence (DNA): TGTGCCAGCAGTCCAGGGGGCACGGACACCGGGGAGCTGTTTTTT. It translates to CASSPGGTDTGELFF. The chain couples TRBV6-5 to TRBJ2-2, with 8 bases lining up with TRBD1. The CDR3 consists of 15 residues. The trim removed 5 bases at V and 3 bases at J, leaving 5 bases unmatched. Looked up from germline, CDR1 is MNHEY and CDR2 is SVGAGI.

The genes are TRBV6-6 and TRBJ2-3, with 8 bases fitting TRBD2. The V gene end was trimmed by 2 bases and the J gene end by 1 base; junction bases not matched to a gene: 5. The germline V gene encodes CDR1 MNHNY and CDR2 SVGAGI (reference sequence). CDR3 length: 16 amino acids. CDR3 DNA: TGTGCCAGCAGTTACCCGCGGGAGGCCGGCACAGATACGCAGTATTTT. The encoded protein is CASSYPREAGTDTQYF.

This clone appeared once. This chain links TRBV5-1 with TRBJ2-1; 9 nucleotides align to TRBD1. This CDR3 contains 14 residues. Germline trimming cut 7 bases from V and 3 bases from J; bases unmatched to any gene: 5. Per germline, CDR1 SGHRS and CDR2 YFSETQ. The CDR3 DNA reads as TGCGCCAGCCACACAGGGGGCATCTACAATGAGCAGTTCTTC. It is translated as CASHTGGIYNEQFF.

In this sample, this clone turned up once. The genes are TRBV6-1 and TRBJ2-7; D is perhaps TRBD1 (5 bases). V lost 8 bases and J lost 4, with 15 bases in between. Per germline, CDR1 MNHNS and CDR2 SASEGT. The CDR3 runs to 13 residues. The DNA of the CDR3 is TGTGCCAGCCAGGGCCTAACCCGGTACGAGCAGTACTTC. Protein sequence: CASQGLTRYEQYF.

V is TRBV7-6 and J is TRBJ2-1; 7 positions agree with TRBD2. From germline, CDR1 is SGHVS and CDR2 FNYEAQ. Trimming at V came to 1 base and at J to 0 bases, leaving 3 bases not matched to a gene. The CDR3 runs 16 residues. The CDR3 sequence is CASSLDASGSYNEQFF. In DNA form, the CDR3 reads TGTGCCAGCAGCTTAGACGCTAGCGGCTCCTACAATGAGCAGTTCTTC.

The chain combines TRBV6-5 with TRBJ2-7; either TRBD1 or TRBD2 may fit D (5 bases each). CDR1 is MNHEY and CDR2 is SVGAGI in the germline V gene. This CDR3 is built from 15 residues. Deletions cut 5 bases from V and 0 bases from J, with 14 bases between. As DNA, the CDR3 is TGTGCCAGCAGTAGGGACCCTAGGAGCTCCTACGAGCAGTACTTC. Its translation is CASSRDPRSSYEQYF.

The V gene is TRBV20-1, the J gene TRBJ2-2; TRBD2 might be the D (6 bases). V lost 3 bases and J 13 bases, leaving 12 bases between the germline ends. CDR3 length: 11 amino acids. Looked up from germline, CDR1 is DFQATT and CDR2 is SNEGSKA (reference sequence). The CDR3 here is CSASMGRGLFF. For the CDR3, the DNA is TGCAGTGCTAGTATGGGGCGGGGGCTGTTTTTT.

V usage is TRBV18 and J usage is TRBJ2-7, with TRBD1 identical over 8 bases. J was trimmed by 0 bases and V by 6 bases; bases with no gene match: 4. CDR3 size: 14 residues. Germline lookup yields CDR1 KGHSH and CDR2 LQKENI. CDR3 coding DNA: TGTGCCAGCTCTCTGGGACAGGACTCCTACGAGCAGTACTTC. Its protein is CASSLGQDSYEQYF.

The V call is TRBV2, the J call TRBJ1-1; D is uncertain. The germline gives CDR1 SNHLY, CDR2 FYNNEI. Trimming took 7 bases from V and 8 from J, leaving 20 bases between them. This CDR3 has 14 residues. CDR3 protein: CASTGGGSLREAFF. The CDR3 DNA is TGTGCCAGCACCGGTGGAGGCTCCCTAAGGGAAGCTTTCTTT.

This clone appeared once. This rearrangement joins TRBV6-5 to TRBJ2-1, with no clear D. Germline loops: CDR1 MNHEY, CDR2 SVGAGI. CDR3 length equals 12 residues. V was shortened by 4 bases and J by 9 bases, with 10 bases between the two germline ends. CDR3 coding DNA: TGTGCCAGCAGTTTCCGGGCGTCTGAGCAGTTCTTC. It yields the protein CASSFRASEQFF.

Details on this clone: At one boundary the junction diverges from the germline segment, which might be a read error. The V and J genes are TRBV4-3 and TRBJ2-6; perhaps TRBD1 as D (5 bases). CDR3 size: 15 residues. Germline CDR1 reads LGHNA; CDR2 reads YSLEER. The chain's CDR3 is CASSPKGSGANALTF. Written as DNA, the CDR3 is TGCGCCAGCAGCCCAAAGGGATCTGGGGCCAACGCCCTGACTTTC.

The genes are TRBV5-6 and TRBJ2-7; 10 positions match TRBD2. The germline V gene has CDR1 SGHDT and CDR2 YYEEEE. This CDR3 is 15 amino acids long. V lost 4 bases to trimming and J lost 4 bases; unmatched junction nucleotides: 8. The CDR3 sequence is CASSHSGAGGYEQYF. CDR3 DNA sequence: TGTGCCAGCAGCCACTCCGGAGCGGGAGGGTACGAGCAGTACTTC.

CDR3 loop: CASSTRTGGNQPQHF. The CDR3 DNA reads TGTGCCAGTAGTACCCGGACAGGGGGAAATCAGCCCCAGCATTTT. V usage is TRBV19 and J usage is TRBJ1-5; 10 bases are shared with TRBD1. CDR1 is LNHDA, CDR2 SQIVND, per germline (reference sequence). The CDR3 length is 15 residues. The V and J ends lost 4 bases and 4 bases, in that order; junction bases with no gene match: 4.

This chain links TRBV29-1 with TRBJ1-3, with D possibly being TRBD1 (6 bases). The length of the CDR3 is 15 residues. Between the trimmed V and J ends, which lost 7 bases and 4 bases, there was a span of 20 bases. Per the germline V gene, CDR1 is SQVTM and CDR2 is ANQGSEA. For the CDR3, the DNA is TGCAGCGCTATACAGGGAGTGGGAGCAGGAAACACCATATATTTT. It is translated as CSAIQGVGAGNTIYF. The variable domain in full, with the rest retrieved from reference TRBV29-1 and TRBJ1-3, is SAVISQKPSRDICQRGTSLTIQCQVDSQVTMMFWYRQQPGQSLTLIATANQGSEATYESGFVIDKFPISRPNLTFSTLTVSNMSPEDSSIYLCSAIQGVGAGNTIYFGEGSWLTVV.

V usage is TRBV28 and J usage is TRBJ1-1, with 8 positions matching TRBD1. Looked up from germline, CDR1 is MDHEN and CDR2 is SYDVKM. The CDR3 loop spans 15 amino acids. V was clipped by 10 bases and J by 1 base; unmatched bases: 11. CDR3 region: CAIRTGKIGNTEAFF. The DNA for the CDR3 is TGTGCCATCCGGACAGGGAAGATTGGGAACACTGAAGCTTTCTTT.

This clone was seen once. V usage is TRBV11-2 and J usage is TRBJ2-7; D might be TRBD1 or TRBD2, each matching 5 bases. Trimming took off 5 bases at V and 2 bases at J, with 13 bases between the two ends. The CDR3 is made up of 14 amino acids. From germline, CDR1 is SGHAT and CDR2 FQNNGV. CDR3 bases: TGTGCCAGCAGCCCAGGGACGGGGACCTACGAGCAGTACTTC. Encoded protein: CASSPGTGTYEQYF. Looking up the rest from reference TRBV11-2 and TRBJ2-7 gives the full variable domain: EAGVAQSPRYKIIEKRQSVAFWCNPISGHATLYWYQQILGQGPKLLIQFQNNGVVDDSQLPKDRFSAERLKGVDSTLKIQPAKLEDSAVYLCASSPGTGTYEQYFGPGTRLTVT.

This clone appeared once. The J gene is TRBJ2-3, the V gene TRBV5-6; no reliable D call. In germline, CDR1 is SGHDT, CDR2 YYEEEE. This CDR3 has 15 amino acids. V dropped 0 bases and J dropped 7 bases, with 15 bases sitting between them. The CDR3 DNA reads TGTGCCAGCAGCTTGGGGGCCACGAGTGGAAATACGCAGTATTTT. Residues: CASSLGATSGNTQYF.

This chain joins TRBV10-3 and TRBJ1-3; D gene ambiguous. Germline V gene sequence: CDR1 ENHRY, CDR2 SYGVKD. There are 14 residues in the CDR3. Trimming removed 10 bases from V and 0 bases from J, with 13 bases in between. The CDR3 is CATSRESSGNTIYF. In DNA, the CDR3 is TGTGCCACCAGCCGCGAAAGCTCTGGAAACACCATATATTTT.

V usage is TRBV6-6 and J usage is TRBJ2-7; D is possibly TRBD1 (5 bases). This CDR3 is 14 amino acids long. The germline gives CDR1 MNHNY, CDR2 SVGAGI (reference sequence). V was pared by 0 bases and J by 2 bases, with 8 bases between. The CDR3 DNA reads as TGTGCCAGCAGTTACTCAGCAGGGACCTACGAGCAGTACTTC. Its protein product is CASSYSAGTYEQYF.